This record concerns one T cell receptor (beta chain) sequence. Here immunoSEQ multiplex PCR was the method, and the copy in TCRdb shows in-frame clones only, minus some. The sample includes roughly 1,100,000 clones, 65% to 80% of them seen just once. Germline V gene lookup returns CDR1 LGHNT and CDR2 FRNRAP. The CDR3 covers 14 residues. J gave up 6 bases and V 9 bases, and 10 bases lay outside the gene matches. This sample is drawn from a study of shared clonotypes between healthy human individuals. Input material: memory CD4+ T cells sorted from blood. Subset meaning: CD45RA-negative fraction. The chain employs TRBV12-5 and TRBJ1-1; TRBD1 matches at 10 bases. The receptor comes from a young man in good health. CDR3 sequence reads: CASRDRGLSAEAFF. CDR3 in DNA: TGTGCTAGCCGGGACAGGGGATTATCGGCTGAAGCTTTCTTT.